The clone carrying this T cell receptor (beta chain) was detected once. The antigen is undetermined. The V gene's germline CDR1 is GTSNPN and CDR2 SVGIG (reference sequence). The CDR3 extends over 12 amino acids. V was pared by 3 bases and J by 1 base, with 6 bases between. This record belongs to a study of graft-versus-host responses after intestinal transplantation. About the study: Those transplanted obtained multivisceral, liver-intestinal, or isolated intestinal grafts. Overall study findings and caveats: GvH clones surfaced in recipient marrow, some emerging earlier in ileum or blood.

TCRdb keeps only in-frame clones here, not all; method: immunoSEQ multiplex PCR. The sample consists of about 39,000 clones, over 90% of them appearing once. The sample here was unstimulated CD8+ T cells sorted from spleen or lymph node cells, taken before transplant. The chain has TRBV30 and TRBJ1-1; no clear D. The TCR was taken from a human donor who was the organ donor for an intestinal transplant. The CDR3 DNA reads as TGTGCCTGGAGAGCCGGGAACACTGAAGCTTTCTTT. Translation: CAWRAGNTEAFF.